The T cell receptor (beta chain) described here comes from a study of T cells after yellow fever vaccination (dated by TCRdb to about 2019). Describing the broader study: The SMART-Seq v4 Ultra Low Input RNA kit was used to prepare libraries from fractions with low cell numbers. Blood was drawn at multiple timepoints before and after primary and secondary immunization, with bulk PBMC replicates and cell subsets isolated. To follow T-cell clones before and after primary and booster YFV17D yellow fever vaccination, bulk TCR alpha and beta repertoires were sequenced over time. Two healthy male donors, one aged 18 to 30 and one aged 30 to 40 years, made up the cohort. What the work shows at the level of the full study, not this receptor alone: A small share of clonotypes was detected in both CD4 and CD8 compartments, with the overlap likely arising from convergent recombination. Because abundant contaminating clonotypes from the bulk population could be contained in FACS-sorted repertoires, computational filtering was required. Most clones expanded after primary vaccination (almost 97% of CD4 and over 80% of CD8) were re-detected after the booster, suggesting that broad memory maintenance occurred. Compared with the primary T-cell response, the secondary T-cell response was faster but weaker, reaching its peak on day 5 rather than on day 15. The study included only two donors, which limits how far the findings can be generalized.

Instrument on record: Illumina NovaSeq 6000. TCR cDNA was synthesized by 5'RACE template switching, through which a universal primer site and unique molecular identifiers were introduced. Priming of cDNA synthesis was performed from both the TCR alpha and TCR beta constant segments. Library amplification involved two PCR steps, and the second step added sample barcodes and sequencing adapters. Sequencing of the libraries was done on either Illumina HiSeq 2500 (2x100 bp) or NovaSeq (2x150 bp). The paper's processing steps were these. Demultiplexing of reads and collapsing into UMI consensus sequences were performed with MIGEC, and V(D)J alignment was carried out with MiXCR. Clonotypes responding to the vaccine were identified with edgeR on replicate PBMC samples, with the criteria of FDR below 0.01 and a log2 fold change above 5 up to day 15. CD4 or CD8 identity was assigned to each bulk clonotype according to whether the clonotype was present at higher abundance in the sequenced CD4 repertoire or the sequenced CD8 repertoire. Through fastp at Q25 and MiXCR, TCRdb rebuilt clones from the public reads, retaining in-frame beta chains. Every distinct CDR3 protein forms one entry, paired with its most common genes and DNA. The V and J calls follow TCRdb's processing rather than the paper's. This sample is represented by some 390,000 distinct CDR3 sequences; over 15% of them were singletons. Clones ranked in the top ten supply 15% to 20% of the sample.

The treatment or condition label, read with the paper, signifies: live attenuated yellow fever vaccine strain. Two biological replicates of bulk PBMCs were collected at each blood-draw timepoint. PBMCs were isolated from peripheral blood using a standard Ficoll-Paque protocol. RNA was extracted with TriZol from bulk PBMCs, CD4 and CD8 fractions, and dextramer-positive and dextramer-negative fractions. With respect to this clonotype: What antigen it recognizes has not been identified. No clone much larger than this one lies a single base away; base qualities are absent.

The sequencing here drew on PBMCs, taken before the yellow fever booster vaccination. This TCR was sampled from a man aged 18 to 29 who received the YFV17D yellow fever vaccine.

The CDR3 corresponds to CASKSQGTNYGYTF. The DNA is as follows: TGCGCCTCAAAATCACAGGGAACAAACTATGGCTACACCTTC. The chain uses TRBV5-1 and TRBJ1-2; a tentative D match to TRBD1 spans 6 bases. The CDR3 has 14 amino acids, counting the end cysteine and phenylalanine. CDR3 DNA only is kept here, 42 bases in frame from base 1. A distance of 18 bases separates the germline ends of V and J, which lose 10 bases and 2 bases respectively. Per the germline V gene, SGHRS is the CDR1 and YFSETQ is the CDR2.